Sequencing of this T cell receptor beta chain was carried out in a study of tumor-infiltrating lymphocytes in primary liver carcinoma. There are 16 residues in the CDR3. CDR1 and CDR2 (germline): SGHRS, YFSETQ. The roughly 20-31 mg bulk tissue piece was not sorted before simultaneous RNA and DNA extraction. By surgical resection, the patients were treated for their primary liver carcinoma. The study, taken as a whole, reports: Roughly 7.5-24% of top clones, and no more, occurred in all five tumor regions. A significantly higher top-250-clone fraction was recorded for tumors than for blood (p = 0.039).

Points on this clonotype: The antigen is unknown. A read error may produce the germline difference seen at one junction end.

Priming with a constant-region primer yielded TCR beta cDNA from about 540 ng total RNA. Amplification in three nested multiplex PCR rounds with slightly modified ARM-PCR gave rise to TCR beta libraries. Researchers ran the first two PCR rounds for ten to eleven cycles each with TRBV1-TRBV30 forward primers and a C-beta reverse primer. TCRdb reanalysed the multiplex PCR reads using MiXCR and keeps one entry per CDR3 protein. The sample has fewer than 75,000 distinct CDR3 sequences; 71% are singletons. This sequence was found in a man aged 35 to 55 with primary liver carcinoma and hepatitis B virus infection. Sequencing used liver tumor tissue from sampling region 4. Subset here: tumor region T4, right-lateral pole. The chain combines TRBV5-1 with TRBJ2-1; TRBD2 agrees at 9 bases. DNA of the CDR3: TGCGCCAGCAGCTTGGTAGCGGGAGTTACCTACAATGAGCACTTCTTC. Amino acids: CASSLVAGVTYNEHFF.